This entry describes one TCR beta chain. What it binds is not known. This CDR3 comprises 15 residues. CDR1 is MNHEY and CDR2 is SVGAGI in the germline V gene. The V segment lost 6 bases and the J segment 4 bases; nucleotides outside the gene matches: 4. These data originate in a study of T cell responses to AZD1222 COVID-19 vaccine. Looking at the study overall: Whether given at about 4 or about 12 weeks, second doses were pooled.

General observations from the study: Baseline seropositivity occurred in only a handful of AZD1222 recipients. Unmutated variant regions reportedly attract nearly half of all spike-specific TCRs. It was only after the peak T cell response that any repertoires were sampled.

The assay was immunoSEQ multiplex PCR, and TCRdb's table has in-frame clones only and misses some. The sample consists of over 60,000 clones, roughly 91% of them appearing once. The specimen was peripheral blood, collected on day 0 of AZD1222 vaccination. This receptor was obtained from an adult in good health. The chain combines TRBV6-5 with TRBJ2-5, with TRBD2 matching 14 bases. The CDR3 is CASRAGLAGGETQYF. DNA of the CDR3: TGTGCCAGCAGAGCCGGACTAGCGGGGGGAGAGACCCAGTACTTC.